This entry is about one T cell receptor (beta chain). In the source study's methods: Reference gene primer amplification in the assay estimated nucleated cell counts. The assay was immunoSEQ multiplex PCR, and TCRdb's table has in-frame clones only and misses some. From that table come the V and J calls and clone size; the DNA was used to work out D and trimming. The sample gives around 340,000 clones, 88% of which show up once; 0.85% to 1.3% is in the top ten. Up to 2 weeks before entering the study, exposed participants had met a COVID-19 case. The ends were cut back, 5 bases at V and 3 bases at J, with 14 bases in the middle. CDR3 length equals 15 residues. The germline V gene encodes CDR1 MNHEY and CDR2 SMNVEV (reference sequence). The entry originates in a study of blood T cell repertoires in COVID-19. Across the whole study: Specimens from acute and convalescent COVID-19 originated in the United States, Italy and Spain. PBMCs, B-cell-depleted T cells, or T cells were the source of the cDNA or gDNA that made up the material.

The specimen was PBMCs or T cells enriched from blood (not recorded which). This clonotype originated in a woman between 25 and 40 years old who had been exposed to COVID-19. This chain joins TRBV27 and TRBJ1-5; D might be TRBD1 (5 bases). The CDR3 nucleotides read TGTGCCAGCAGTCCCCTCTTCAGGGCCAATCAGCCCCAGCATTTT. As protein: CASSPLFRANQPQHF.